This T cell receptor (beta chain) was identified in a study of blood T cells in healthy people across ages. Study conclusions and caveats: A roughly linear age-dependent decrease characterized TCR beta diversity per million T cells.

RNA extraction gave at least 5.5 micrograms of total RNA per sample. It was with a sample-barcoded 5' primer and a J-beta primer mix that a second PCR of roughly 6 to 11 cycles was run. TCRdb reprocessed the 5' RACE reads via MiXCR and lists one record per CDR3 protein. The sample lists 350,000 to 450,000 distinct CDR3 sequences, roughly half occurring once. Per the germline V gene, CDR1 is LGHNA and CDR2 is YSLEER. The CDR3 spans 13 residues. Deletions cut 0 bases from V and 8 bases from J, with 11 bases between. This clonotype was counted between two and nine times. Its antigen is currently unknown. This receptor was taken from a man aged 55 to 69 in good health. The chain combines TRBV4-3 with TRBJ2-7; no clear D. What was sequenced was blood. CDR3 amino acids: CASSQDRQAQQYF. DNA of the CDR3: TGCGCCAGCAGCCAAGATCGGCAGGCGCAGCAGTACTTC.